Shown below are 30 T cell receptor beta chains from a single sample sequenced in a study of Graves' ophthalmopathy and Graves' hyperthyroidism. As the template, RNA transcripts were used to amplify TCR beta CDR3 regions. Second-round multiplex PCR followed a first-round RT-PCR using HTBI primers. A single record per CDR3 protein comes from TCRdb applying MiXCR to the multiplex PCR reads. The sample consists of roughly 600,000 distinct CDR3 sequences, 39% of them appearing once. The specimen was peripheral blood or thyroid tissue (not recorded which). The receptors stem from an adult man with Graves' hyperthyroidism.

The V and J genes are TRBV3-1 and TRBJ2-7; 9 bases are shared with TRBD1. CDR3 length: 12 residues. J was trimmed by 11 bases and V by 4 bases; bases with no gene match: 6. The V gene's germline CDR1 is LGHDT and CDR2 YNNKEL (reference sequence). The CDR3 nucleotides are TGTGCCAGCAGCCGGACAGGGGTGGATAAGTACTTC. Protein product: CASSRTGVDKYF.

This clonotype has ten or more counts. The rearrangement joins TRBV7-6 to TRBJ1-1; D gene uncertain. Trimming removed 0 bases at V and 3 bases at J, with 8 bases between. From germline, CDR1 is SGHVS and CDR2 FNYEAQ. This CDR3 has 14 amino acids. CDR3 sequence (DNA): TGTGCCAGCAGCTTAGCCGTAGGGCACACTGAAGCTTTCTTT. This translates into CASSLAVGHTEAFF.

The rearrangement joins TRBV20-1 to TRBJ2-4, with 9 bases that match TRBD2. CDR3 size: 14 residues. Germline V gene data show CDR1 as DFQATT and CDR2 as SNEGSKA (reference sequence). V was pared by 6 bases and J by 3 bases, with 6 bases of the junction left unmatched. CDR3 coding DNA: TGCAGTGCGCGGGGGGGGGACGGCAAAAACATTCAGTACTTC. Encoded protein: CSARGGDGKNIQYF.

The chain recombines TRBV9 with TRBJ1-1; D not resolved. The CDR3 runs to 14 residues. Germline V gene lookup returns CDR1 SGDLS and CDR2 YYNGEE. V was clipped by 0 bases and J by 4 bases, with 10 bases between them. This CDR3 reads CASSVGSSTTEAFF. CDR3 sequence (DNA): TGTGCCAGCAGCGTAGGTAGCAGCACCACTGAAGCTTTCTTT.

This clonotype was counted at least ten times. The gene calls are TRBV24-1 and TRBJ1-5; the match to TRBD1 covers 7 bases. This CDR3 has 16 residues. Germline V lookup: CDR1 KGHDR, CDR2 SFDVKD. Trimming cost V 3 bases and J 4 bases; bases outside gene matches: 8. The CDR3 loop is CATSDPRQGRNQPQHF. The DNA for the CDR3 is TGTGCCACCAGTGATCCACGACAGGGCAGGAATCAGCCCCAGCATTTT.

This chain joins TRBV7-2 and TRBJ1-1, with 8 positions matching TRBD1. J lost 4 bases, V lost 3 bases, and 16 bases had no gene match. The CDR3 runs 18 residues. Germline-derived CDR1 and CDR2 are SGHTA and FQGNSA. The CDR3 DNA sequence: TGTGCCAGCAGCTTCACCATAGGGACAGGAAGGGGGGTCACTGAAGCTTTCTTT. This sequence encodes CASSFTIGTGRGVTEAFF.

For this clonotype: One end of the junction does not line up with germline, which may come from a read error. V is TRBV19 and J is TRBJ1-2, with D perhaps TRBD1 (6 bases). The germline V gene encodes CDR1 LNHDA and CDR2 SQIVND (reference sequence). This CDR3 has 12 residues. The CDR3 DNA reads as TGTGCCAGTACCCCCACAGGGAGCGGCTGCACCTTC. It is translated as CASTPTGSGCTF.

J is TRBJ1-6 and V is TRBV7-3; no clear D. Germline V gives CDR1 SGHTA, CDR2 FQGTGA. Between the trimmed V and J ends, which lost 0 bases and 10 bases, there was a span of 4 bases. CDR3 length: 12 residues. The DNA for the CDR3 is TGTGCCAGCAGCTTAACACCATCACCCCTCCACTTT. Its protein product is CASSLTPSPLHF.

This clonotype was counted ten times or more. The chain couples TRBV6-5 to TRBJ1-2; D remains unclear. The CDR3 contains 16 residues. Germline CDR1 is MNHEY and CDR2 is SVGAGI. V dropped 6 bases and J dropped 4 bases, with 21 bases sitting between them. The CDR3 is CASSPELPGSVYGYTF. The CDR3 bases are TGTGCCAGCAGCCCCGAGCTTCCGGGGTCGGTCTATGGCTACACCTTC.

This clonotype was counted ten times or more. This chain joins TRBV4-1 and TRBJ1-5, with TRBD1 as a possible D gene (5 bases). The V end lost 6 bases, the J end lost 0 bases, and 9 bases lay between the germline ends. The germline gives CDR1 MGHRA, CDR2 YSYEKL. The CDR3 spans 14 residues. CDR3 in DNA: TGCGCCAGCAGGGGGCTGGGTAGCAATCAGCCCCAGCATTTT. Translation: CASRGLGSNQPQHF.

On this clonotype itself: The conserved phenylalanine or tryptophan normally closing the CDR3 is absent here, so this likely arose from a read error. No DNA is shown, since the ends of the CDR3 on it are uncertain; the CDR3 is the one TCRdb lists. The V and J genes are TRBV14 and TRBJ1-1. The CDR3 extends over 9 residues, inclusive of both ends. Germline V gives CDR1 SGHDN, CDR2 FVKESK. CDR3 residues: CASSQDRRR.

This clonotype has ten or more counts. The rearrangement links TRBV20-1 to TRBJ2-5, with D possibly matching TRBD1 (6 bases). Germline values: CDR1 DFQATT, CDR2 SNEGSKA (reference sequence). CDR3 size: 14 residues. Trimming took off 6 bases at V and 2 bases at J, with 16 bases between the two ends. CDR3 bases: TGCAGTGCCAAAACAGGGTTGGGGCAAGAGACCCAGTACTTC. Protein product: CSAKTGLGQETQYF.

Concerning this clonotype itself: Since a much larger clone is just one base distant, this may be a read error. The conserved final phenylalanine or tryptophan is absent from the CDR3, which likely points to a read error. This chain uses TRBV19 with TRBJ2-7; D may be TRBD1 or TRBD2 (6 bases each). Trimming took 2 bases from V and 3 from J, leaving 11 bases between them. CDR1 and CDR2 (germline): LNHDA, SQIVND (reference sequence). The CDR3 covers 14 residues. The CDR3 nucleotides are TGTGCCAGTAGTATAACGGGGGCGGACTACGAGCAGTACCTC. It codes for CASSITGADYEQYL.

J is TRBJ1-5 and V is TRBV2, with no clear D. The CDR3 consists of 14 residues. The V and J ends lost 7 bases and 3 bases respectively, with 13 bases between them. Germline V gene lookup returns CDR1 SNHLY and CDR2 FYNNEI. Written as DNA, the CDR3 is TGTGCCAGCAAAAAAGGGCGGATCAATCAGCCCCAGCATTTT. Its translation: CASKKGRINQPQHF.

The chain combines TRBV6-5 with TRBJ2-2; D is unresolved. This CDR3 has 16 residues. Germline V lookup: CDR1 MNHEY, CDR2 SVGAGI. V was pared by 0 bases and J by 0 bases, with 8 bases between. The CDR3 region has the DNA TGTGCCAGCAGTTACTCCTTGACCGCGAACACCGGGGAGCTGTTTTTT. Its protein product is CASSYSLTANTGELFF.

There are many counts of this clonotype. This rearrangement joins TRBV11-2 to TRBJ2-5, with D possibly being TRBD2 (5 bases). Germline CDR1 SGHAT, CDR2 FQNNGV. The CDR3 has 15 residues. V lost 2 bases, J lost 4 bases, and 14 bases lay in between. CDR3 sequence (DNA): TGTGCCAGCAGCTTATTCACCCAAGGAGGAGAGACCCAGTACTTC. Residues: CASSLFTQGGETQYF.

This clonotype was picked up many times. The CDR3 is CASSLARWGPYQPQHF. CDR3 DNA: TGTGCCAGCAGCTTAGCGAGGTGGGGCCCGTATCAGCCCCAGCATTTT. The V gene is TRBV7-8, the J gene TRBJ1-5; maybe TRBD1 (5 bases). V was cut by 0 bases and J by 5 bases, with 14 bases left in between. CDR1 and CDR2 (germline): SGHVS, FQNEAQ. The CDR3 contains 16 residues.

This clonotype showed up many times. The CDR3 bases are TGTGCCAGCAGTACAGCGCCCATATTCTATGGCTACACCTTC. Protein sequence: CASSTAPIFYGYTF. This chain joins TRBV12-3 or TRBV12-4 and TRBJ1-2, with no clear D. The ends were cut back, 5 bases at V and 4 bases at J, with 14 bases in the middle. The CDR3 extends over 14 amino acids.

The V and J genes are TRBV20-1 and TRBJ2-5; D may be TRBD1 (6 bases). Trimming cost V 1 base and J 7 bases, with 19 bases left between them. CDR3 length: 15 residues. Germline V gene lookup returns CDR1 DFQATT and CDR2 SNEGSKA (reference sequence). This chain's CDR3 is CSARGIQGLEVTQYF. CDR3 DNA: TGCAGTGCTAGAGGAATACAGGGTTTGGAAGTGACCCAGTACTTC.

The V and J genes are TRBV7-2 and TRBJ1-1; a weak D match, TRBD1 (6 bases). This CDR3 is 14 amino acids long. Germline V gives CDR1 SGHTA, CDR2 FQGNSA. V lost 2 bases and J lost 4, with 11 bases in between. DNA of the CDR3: TGTGCCAGCAGCTTACGTACGGGGGCCACTGAAGCTTTCTTT. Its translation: CASSLRTGATEAFF.

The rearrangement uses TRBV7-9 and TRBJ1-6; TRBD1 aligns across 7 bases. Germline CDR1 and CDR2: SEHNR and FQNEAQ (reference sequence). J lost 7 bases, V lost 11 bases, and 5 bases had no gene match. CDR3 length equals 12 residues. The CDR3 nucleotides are TGTGCCGGGACAGACTTAAATTCACCCCTCCACTTT. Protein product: CAGTDLNSPLHF.

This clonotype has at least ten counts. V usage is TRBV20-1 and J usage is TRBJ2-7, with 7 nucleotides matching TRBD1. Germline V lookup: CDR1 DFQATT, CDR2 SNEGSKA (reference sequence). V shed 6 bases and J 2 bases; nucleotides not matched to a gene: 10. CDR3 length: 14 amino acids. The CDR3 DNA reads TGCAGTGCCGAACGTCAGGGGGAAACCTACGAGCAGTACTTC. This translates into CSAERQGETYEQYF.

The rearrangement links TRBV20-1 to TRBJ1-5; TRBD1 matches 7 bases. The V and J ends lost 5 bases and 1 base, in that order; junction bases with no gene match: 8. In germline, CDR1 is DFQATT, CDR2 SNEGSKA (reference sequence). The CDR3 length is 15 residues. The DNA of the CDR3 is TGCAGTGCTCGACGGACAGGACCAAGCAATCAGCCCCAGCATTTT. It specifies CSARRTGPSNQPQHF.

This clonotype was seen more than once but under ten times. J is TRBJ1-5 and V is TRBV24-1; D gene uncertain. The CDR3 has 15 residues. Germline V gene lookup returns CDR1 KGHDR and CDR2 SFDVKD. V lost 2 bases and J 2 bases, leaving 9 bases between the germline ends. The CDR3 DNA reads TGTGCCACCAGTGATTCCGCTCGGGGCAATCAGCCCCAGCATTTT. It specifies CATSDSARGNQPQHF.

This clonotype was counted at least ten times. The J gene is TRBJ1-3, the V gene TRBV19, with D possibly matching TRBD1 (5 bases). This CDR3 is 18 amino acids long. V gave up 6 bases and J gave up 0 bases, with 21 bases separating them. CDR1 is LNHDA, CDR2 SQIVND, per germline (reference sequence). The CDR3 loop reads CASSTTSPTAISGNTIYF. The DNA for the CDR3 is TGTGCCAGTAGCACAACCTCCCCGACAGCGATCTCTGGAAACACCATATATTTT.

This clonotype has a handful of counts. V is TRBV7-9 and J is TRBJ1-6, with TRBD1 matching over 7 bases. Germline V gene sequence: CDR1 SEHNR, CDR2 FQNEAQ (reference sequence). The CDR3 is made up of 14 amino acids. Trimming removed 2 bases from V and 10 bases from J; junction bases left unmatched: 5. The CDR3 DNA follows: TGTGCCAGCAGCTTAAAAGGACAGGAATCACCCCTCCACTTT. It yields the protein CASSLKGQESPLHF.

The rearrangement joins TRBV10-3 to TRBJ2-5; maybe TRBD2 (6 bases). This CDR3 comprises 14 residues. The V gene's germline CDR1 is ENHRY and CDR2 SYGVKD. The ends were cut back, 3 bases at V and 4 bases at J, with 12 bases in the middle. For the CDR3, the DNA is TGTGCCATCAGTGACCTCCGCGGGGTAGAGACCCAGTACTTC. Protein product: CAISDLRGVETQYF.

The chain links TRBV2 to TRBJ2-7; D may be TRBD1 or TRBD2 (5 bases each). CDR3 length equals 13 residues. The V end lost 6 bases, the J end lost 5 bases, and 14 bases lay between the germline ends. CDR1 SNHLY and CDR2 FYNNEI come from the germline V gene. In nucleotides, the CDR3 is TGTGCCAGCAGCTGGGACCGCTCGAACGAGCAGTACTTC. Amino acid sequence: CASSWDRSNEQYF.

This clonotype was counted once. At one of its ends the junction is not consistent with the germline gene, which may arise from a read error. In DNA, the CDR3 is TGCAGCCTTGAGGGGGGTAGCATCTCAACCTACGAGCAGTACTTC. Translation gives CSLEGGSISTYEQYF. The J gene is TRBJ2-7, the V gene TRBV29-1; the D call may be TRBD1 or TRBD2 (6 bases each). The CDR3 runs 15 residues. Germline CDR1 SQVTM, CDR2 ANQGSEA.

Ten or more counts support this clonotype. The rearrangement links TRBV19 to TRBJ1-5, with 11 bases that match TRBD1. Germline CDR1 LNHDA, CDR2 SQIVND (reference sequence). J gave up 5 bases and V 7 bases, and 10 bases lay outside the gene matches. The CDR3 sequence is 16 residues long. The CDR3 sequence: CASNSRTGGDHQPQHF. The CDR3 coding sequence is TGTGCCAGTAACTCGAGGACAGGGGGCGATCATCAGCCCCAGCATTTT.